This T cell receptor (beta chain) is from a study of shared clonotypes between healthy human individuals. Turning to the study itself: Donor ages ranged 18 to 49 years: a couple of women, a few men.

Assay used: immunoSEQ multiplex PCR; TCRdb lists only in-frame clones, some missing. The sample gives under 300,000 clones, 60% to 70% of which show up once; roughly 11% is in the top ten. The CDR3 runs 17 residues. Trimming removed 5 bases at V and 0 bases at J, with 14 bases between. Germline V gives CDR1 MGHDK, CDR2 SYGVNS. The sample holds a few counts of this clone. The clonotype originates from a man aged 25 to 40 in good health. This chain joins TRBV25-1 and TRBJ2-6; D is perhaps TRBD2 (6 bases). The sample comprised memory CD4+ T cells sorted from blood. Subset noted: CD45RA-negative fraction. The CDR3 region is CASSRGGASSGANVLTF. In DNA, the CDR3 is TGTGCCAGCAGTCGAGGAGGGGCGAGCTCTGGGGCCAACGTCCTGACTTTC.